These T cell receptor beta chains were read from a single sample in a study of OX40 agonist ivuxolimab in advanced cancers. Data came from immunoSEQ multiplex PCR; TCRdb stores just in-frame clones and leaves some out. The sample includes under 75,000 clones, over 90% of them seen just once. Material: CD4+ or CD8+ T cells sorted from blood, obtained in a trial of the OX40 agonist ivuxolimab. The origin of the receptors is an adult with an advanced solid tumor such as melanoma, head and neck, liver or kidney cancer. CDR3s include the opening cysteine and the closing phenylalanine or tryptophan. D genes are given only for firm matches. Clone size is stated in some rows and not others, as once, few, many or a class when expanded.

v_call: TRBV7-8
j_call: TRBJ2-3
clone_size: NA
d_call: TRBD2
cdr3_nt: TGTGCCAGCAGCTTACTAGCGGGGGGCACAGATACGCAGTATTTT
cdr3_aa: CASSLLAGGTDTQYF

v_call: TRBV5-4
j_call: TRBJ2-7
clone_size: once
d_call: NA
cdr3_nt: TGTGCCAGCAGCTTGGGGACCCCGGGGGGCGCGATCTACTACGAGCAGTACTTC
cdr3_aa: CASSLGTPGGAIYYEQYF

v_call: TRBV6-5
j_call: TRBJ2-7
clone_size: NA
d_call: TRBD2
cdr3_nt: TGTGCCAGCAGTCCCGGGACTAGCAAGGGTGAGCAGTACTTC
cdr3_aa: CASSPGTSKGEQYF

v_call: TRBV27
j_call: TRBJ1-3
clone_size: NA
d_call: NA
cdr3_nt: TGTGCCAGCAGTTTTAGGCCTGTCGCCGGAAACACCATATATTTT
cdr3_aa: CASSFRPVAGNTIYF

v_call: TRBV28
j_call: TRBJ1-1
clone_size: NA
d_call: NA
cdr3_nt: TGTGCCAGCAGTGGGGACGTCAACACTGAAGCTTTCTTT
cdr3_aa: CASSGDVNTEAFF

v_call: TRBV4-1
j_call: TRBJ2-3
clone_size: NA
d_call: TRBD2
cdr3_nt: TGCGCCAGCAGCCAAGAGCAGGCGGGAGGGCCAAATACGCAGTATTTT
cdr3_aa: CASSQEQAGGPNTQYF

v_call: TRBV7-9
j_call: TRBJ1-2
clone_size: NA
d_call: NA
cdr3_nt: TGTGCCAGCAGCCTAGAGGCCGCCAGGAGTAACTATGGCTACACCTTC
cdr3_aa: CASSLEAARSNYGYTF

v_call: TRBV9
j_call: TRBJ2-5
clone_size: once
d_call: TRBD2
cdr3_nt: TGTGCCAGCAGCTCTAGCGGGAGGGCCTCGGATACCCAGTACTTC
cdr3_aa: CASSSSGRASDTQYF

v_call: TRBV19
j_call: TRBJ2-5
clone_size: NA
d_call: TRBD1
cdr3_nt: TGTGCCAGTACTACAGGGGATGACCAAGAGACCCAGTACTTC
cdr3_aa: CASTTGDDQETQYF

v_call: TRBV5-1
j_call: TRBJ2-2
clone_size: NA
d_call: TRBD2
cdr3_nt: TGCGCCAGCAGCTTGTTCCTTGGGGGACTAGCAGTCACCGGGGAGCTGTTTTTT
cdr3_aa: CASSLFLGGLAVTGELFF

v_call: TRBV13
j_call: TRBJ2-3
clone_size: NA
d_call: TRBD2
cdr3_nt: TGTGCCAGCAGCCTGGGACTAGCGGGAGAGGTGGATACGCAGTATTTT
cdr3_aa: CASSLGLAGEVDTQYF

v_call: TRBV4-1
j_call: TRBJ2-7
clone_size: NA
d_call: NA
cdr3_nt: TGCGCCAGCAGCCATAGCGGAACCTACGAGCAGTACTTC
cdr3_aa: CASSHSGTYEQYF

v_call: TRBV20-1
j_call: TRBJ2-7
clone_size: NA
d_call: NA
cdr3_nt: TGCAGTGCCCCCTCTGGGTACGAGCAGTACTTC
cdr3_aa: CSAPSGYEQYF

v_call: TRBV9
j_call: TRBJ2-7
clone_size: NA
d_call: NA
cdr3_nt: TGTGCCAGCAGCCACTGGTCGGGGCAAAATAACGAGCAGTACTTC
cdr3_aa: CASSHWSGQNNEQYF

v_call: TRBV7-8
j_call: TRBJ2-5
clone_size: NA
d_call: NA
cdr3_nt: TGTGCCAGCAGCTACATTTCGGGCAGCCAAGAGACCCAGTACTTC
cdr3_aa: CASSYISGSQETQYF

v_call: TRBV11-2
j_call: TRBJ2-7
clone_size: NA
d_call: TRBD2
cdr3_nt: TGTGCCAGCAGCTCCGGGACTACCGGAAGTTGGGAGCAGTACTTC
cdr3_aa: CASSSGTTGSWEQYF

v_call: TRBV29-1
j_call: TRBJ2-7
clone_size: NA
d_call: NA
cdr3_nt: TGCAGCGTCCGGGACACCCCCTACGAGCAGTACTTC
cdr3_aa: CSVRDTPYEQYF

v_call: TRBV11-2
j_call: TRBJ2-3
clone_size: NA
d_call: TRBD2
cdr3_nt: TGTGCCAGCAGTTTCCTAGCGGGCTGGGGTACAGATACGCAGTATTTT
cdr3_aa: CASSFLAGWGTDTQYF

v_call: TRBV6-1
j_call: TRBJ1-1
clone_size: NA
d_call: TRBD1
cdr3_nt: TGTGCCAGCAGTGAGGTCGGGACAGGGGACACTGAAGCTTTCTTT
cdr3_aa: CASSEVGTGDTEAFF

v_call: TRBV19
j_call: TRBJ2-7
clone_size: NA
d_call: TRBD1
cdr3_nt: TGTGCCAGTAGTCCCGGGTCAGGGGGCTACGAGCAGTACTTC
cdr3_aa: CASSPGSGGYEQYF

v_call: TRBV7-9
j_call: TRBJ1-2
clone_size: NA
d_call: NA
cdr3_nt: TGTGCCAGCAGTGCCCAGGCGAATGGCTACACCTTC
cdr3_aa: CASSAQANGYTF